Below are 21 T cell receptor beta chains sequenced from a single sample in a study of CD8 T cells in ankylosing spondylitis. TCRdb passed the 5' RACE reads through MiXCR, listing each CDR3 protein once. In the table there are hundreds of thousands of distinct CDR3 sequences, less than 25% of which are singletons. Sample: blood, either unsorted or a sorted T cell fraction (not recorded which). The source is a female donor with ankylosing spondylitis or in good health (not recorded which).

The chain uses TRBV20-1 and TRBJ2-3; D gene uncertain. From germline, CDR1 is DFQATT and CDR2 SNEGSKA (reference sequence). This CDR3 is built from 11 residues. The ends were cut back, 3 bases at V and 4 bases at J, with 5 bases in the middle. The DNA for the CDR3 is TGCAGTGCTAGTCCCCCAGATACGCAGTATTTT. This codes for CSASPPDTQYF.

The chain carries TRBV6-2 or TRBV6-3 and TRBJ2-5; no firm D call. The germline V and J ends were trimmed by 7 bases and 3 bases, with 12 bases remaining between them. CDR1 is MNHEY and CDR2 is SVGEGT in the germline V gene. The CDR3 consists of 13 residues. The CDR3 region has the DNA TGTGCCAGCACCCTTACGTCGAAAGAGACCCAGTACTTC. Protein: CASTLTSKETQYF.

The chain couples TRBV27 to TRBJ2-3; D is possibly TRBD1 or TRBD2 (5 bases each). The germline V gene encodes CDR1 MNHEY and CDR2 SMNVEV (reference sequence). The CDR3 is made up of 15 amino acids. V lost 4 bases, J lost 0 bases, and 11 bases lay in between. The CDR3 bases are TGTGCCAGCAGTTGGGGACGTGCTAGCACAGATACGCAGTATTTT. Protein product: CASSWGRASTDTQYF.

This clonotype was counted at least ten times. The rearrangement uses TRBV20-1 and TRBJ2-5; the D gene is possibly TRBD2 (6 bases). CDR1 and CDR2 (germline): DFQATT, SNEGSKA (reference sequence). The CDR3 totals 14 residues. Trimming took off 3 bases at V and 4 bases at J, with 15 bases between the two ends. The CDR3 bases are TGCAGTGCTAGGGACCCAGACGGGGGAGAGACCCAGTACTTC. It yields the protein CSARDPDGGETQYF.

DNA of the CDR3: TGTGCCAGCAGCTTGGGACCCCGCGGGCACAATGAGCAGTTCTTC. Translating it yields CASSLGPRGHNEQFF. The chain combines TRBV7-2 with TRBJ2-1, with D possibly being TRBD1 or TRBD2 (5 bases each). The V end lost 3 bases, the J end lost 5 bases, and 14 bases lay between the germline ends. This CDR3 region has 15 residues. In germline, CDR1 is SGHTA, CDR2 FQGNSA. The entire variable domain, with the rest obtained from reference TRBV7-2 and TRBJ2-1, is as follows: GAGVSQSPSNKVTEKGKDVELRCDPISGHTALYWYRQSLGQGLEFLIYFQGNSAPDKSGLPSDRFSAERTGGSVSTLTIQRTQQEDSAVYLCASSLGPRGHNEQFFGPGTRLTVL.

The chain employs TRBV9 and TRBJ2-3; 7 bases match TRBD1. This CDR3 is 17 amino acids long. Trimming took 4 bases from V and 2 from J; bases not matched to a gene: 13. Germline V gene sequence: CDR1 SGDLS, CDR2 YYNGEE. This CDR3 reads CASSLRTGRTPTDTQYF. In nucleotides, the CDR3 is TGTGCCAGCAGCCTGCGGACAGGAAGAACTCCCACAGATACGCAGTATTTT.

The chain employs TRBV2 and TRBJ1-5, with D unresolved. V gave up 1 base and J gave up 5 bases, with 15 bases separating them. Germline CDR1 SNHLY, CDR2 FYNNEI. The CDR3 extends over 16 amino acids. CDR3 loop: CASSEGGGRPDQPQHF. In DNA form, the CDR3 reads TGTGCCAGCAGTGAAGGAGGTGGAAGGCCCGATCAGCCCCAGCATTTT.

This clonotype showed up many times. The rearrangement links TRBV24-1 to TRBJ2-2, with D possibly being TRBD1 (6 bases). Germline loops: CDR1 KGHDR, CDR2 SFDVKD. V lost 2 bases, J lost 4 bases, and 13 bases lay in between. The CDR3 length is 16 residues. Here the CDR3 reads CATSDYYRAGTGELFF. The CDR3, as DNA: TGTGCCACCAGTGATTACTACAGGGCCGGCACCGGGGAGCTGTTTTTT.

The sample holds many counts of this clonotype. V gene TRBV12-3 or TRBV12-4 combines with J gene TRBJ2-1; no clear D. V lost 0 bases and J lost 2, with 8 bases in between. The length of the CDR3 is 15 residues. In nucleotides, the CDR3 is TGTGCCAGCAGTTTAGCCCCCAGCGCCTACAATGAGCAGTTCTTC. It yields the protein CASSLAPSAYNEQFF.

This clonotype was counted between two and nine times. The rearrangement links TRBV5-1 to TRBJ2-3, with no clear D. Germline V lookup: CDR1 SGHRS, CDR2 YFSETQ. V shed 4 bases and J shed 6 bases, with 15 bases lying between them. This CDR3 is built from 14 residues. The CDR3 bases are TGCGCCAGCAGCCCGGACGTCCCCACGGATACGCAGTATTTT. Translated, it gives CASSPDVPTDTQYF. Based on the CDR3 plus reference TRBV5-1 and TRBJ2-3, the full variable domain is KAGVTQTPRYLIKTRGQQVTLSCSPISGHRSVSWYQQTPGQGLQFLFEYFSETQRNKGNFPGRFSGRQFSNSRSEMNVSTLELGDSALYLCASSPDVPTDTQYFGPGTRLTVL.

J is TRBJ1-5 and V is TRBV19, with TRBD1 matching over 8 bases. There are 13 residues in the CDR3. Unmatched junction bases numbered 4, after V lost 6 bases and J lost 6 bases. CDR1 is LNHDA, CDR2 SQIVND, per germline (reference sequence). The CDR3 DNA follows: TGTGCCAGTAGCGACAGGGGAGCTCAGCCCCAGCATTTT. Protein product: CASSDRGAQPQHF.

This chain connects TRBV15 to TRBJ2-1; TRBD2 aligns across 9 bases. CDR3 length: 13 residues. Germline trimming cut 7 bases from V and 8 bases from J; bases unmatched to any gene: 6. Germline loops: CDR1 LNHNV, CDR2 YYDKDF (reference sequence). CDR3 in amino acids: CATTSGIGDEQFF. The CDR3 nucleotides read TGTGCCACCACTAGCGGGATAGGGGATGAGCAGTTCTTC.

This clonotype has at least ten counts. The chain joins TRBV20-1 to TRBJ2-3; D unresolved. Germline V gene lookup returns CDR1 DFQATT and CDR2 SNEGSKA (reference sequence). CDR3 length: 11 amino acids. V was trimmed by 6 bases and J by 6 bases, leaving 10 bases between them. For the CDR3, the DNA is TGCAGTGCCACCGGCAGGGATACGCAGTATTTT. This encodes CSATGRDTQYF.

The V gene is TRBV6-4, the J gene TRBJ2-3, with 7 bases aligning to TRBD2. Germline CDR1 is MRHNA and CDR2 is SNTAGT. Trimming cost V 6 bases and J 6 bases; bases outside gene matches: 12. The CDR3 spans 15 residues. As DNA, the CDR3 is TGTGCCAGCAGCCCTGAAAAAGCGGGATACGATACGCAGTATTTT. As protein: CASSPEKAGYDTQYF.

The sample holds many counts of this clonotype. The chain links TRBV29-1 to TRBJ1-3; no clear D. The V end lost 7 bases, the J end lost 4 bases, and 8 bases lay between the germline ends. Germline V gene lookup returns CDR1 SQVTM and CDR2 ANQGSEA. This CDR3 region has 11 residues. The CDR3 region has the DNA TGCAGCGCCTTCGAAGGAAACACCATATATTTT. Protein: CSAFEGNTIYF. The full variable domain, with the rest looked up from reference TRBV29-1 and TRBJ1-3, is SAVISQKPSRDICQRGTSLTIQCQVDSQVTMMFWYRQQPGQSLTLIATANQGSEATYESGFVIDKFPISRPNLTFSTLTVSNMSPEDSSIYLCSAFEGNTIYFGEGSWLTVV.

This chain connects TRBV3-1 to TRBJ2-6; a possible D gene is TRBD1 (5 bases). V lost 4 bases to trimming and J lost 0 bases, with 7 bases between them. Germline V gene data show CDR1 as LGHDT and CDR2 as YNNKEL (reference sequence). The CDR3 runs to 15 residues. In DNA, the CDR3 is TGTGCCAGCAGCCCGGACAACTCTGGGGCCAACGTCCTGACTTTC. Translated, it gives CASSPDNSGANVLTF.

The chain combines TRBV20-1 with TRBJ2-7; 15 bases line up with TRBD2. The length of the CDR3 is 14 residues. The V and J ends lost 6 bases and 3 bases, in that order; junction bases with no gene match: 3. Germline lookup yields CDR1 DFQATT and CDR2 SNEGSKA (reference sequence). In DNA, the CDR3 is TGCAGTGCGCCGGGACTAGCGGGAGGCTACGAGCAGTACTTC. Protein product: CSAPGLAGGYEQYF.

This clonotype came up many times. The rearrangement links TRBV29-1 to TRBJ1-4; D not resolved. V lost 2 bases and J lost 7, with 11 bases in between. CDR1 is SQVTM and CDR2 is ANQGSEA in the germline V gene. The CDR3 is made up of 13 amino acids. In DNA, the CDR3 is TGCAGCGTTGAATTAGGCGTAGGTGAAAAACTGTTTTTT. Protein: CSVELGVGEKLFF.

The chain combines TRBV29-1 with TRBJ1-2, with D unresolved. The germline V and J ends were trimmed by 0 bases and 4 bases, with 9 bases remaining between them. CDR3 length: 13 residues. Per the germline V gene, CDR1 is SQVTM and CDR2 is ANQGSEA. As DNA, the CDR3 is TGCAGCGTTGAAGAGTTACCCAGCTATGGCTACACCTTC. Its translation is CSVEELPSYGYTF.

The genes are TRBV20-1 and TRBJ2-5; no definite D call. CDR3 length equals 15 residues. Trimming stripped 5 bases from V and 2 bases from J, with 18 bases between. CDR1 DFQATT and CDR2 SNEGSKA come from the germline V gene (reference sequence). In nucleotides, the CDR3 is TGCAGTGCTCTGCTCCAGAACAGATGGCAAGAGACCCAGTACTTC. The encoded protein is CSALLQNRWQETQYF.

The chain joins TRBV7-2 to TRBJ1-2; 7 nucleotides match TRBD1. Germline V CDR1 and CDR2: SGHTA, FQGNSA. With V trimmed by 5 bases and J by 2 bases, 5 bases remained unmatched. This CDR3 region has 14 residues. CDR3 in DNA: TGTGCCAGCAGCCTGATACAGGGGAACTATGGCTACACCTTC. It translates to CASSLIQGNYGYTF.